A selection of T cell receptor beta chains follows, all from one sample in a study of T cell repertoires in cytomegalovirus infection. TCRdb recomputed calls from the reads with MiXCR, one row per CDR3 protein. The table has 630,000 or so distinct CDR3 sequences, about 24% seen once; the top ten hold roughly 8%. The specimen was CD8+ T cells from PBMCs. These receptor sequences come from a human donor in good health (CMV status not recorded). Some clones in this sample may be carry-over from other donors' samples. The CDR3 runs from the conserved cysteine through the conserved F or W. Each record gives: clone size, V gene, CDR3 protein. The listing skips clone size in some rows; elsewhere it reads once, few, many or a size class.

clone_size: .
v_call: TRBV29-1
cdr3_aa: CSVVGDGYSYNEQFF

clone_size: .
v_call: TRBV2
cdr3_aa: CASIRWTGELFF

clone_size: few
v_call: TRBV29-1
cdr3_aa: CRAEGMFDNEQFF

clone_size: .
v_call: TRBV19
cdr3_aa: CASSITVLTEAFF

clone_size: many
v_call: TRBV12-3/TRBV12-4
cdr3_aa: CASVDRGRYNEQFF

clone_size: many
v_call: TRBV7-2
cdr3_aa: CASSLTWRLWEETQYF

clone_size: .
v_call: TRBV29-1
cdr3_aa: CSVEGGLAKQPAKTQYF

clone_size: .
v_call: TRBV6-2/TRBV6-3
cdr3_aa: CASSYSMGRNTEAFF

clone_size: .
v_call: TRBV4-1
cdr3_aa: CASSQDLSAWAGELLF

clone_size: .
v_call: TRBV20-1
cdr3_aa: CSPFTTGTASGEQYF

clone_size: few
v_call: TRBV5-5
cdr3_aa: CASTPFILYTEAFF

clone_size: few
v_call: TRBV7-8
cdr3_aa: CASSLEGTGLTGELFF

clone_size: .
v_call: TRBV29-1
cdr3_aa: CSVVSGSLNEQFF

clone_size: .
v_call: TRBV4-1
cdr3_aa: CASSRTSGGEDTQYF